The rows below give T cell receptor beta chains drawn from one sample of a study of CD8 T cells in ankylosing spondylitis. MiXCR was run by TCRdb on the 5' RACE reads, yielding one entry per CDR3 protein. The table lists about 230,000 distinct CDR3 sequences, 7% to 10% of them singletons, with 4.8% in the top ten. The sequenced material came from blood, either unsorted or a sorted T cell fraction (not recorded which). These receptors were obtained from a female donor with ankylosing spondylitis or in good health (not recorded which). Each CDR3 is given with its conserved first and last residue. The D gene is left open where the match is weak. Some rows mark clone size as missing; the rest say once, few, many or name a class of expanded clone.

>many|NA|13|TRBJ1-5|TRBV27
CASRLTSNQPQHF
TGTGCCAGCAGGCTGACGAGCAATCAGCCCCAGCATTTT
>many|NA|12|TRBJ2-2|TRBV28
CASRLLTGELFF
TGTGCCAGCAGGTTGCTCACCGGGGAGCTGTTTTTT
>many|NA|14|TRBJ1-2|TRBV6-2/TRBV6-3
CASSYPLQGLGYTF
TGTGCCAGCAGTTACCCCCTACAGGGACTTGGCTACACCTTC
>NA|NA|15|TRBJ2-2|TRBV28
CASRRGGLNTGELFF
TGTGCCAGCAGACGAGGGGGTCTCAACACCGGGGAGCTGTTTTTT
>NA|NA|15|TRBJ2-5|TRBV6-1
CASSSRDHFQETQYF
TGTGCCAGCAGCTCCCGGGACCACTTCCAAGAGACCCAGTACTTC
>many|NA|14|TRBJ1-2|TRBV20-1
CSARGGREVYGYTF
TGCAGTGCTAGAGGAGGGCGGGAGGTGTACGGCTACACCTTC
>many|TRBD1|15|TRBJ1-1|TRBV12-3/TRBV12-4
CASSPLSGGWTEAFF
TGTGCCAGCAGTCCCCTATCAGGGGGCTGGACTGAAGCTTTCTTT
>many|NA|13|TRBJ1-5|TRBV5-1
CASSLSSNQPQHF
TGCGCCAGCAGCTTGTCAAGCAATCAGCCCCAGCATTTT
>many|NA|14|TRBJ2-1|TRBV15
CATSRGGSYNEQFF
TGTGCCACCAGCAGAGGAGGTTCTTACAATGAGCAGTTCTTC
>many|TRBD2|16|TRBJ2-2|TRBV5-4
CASSPGTSGRTGELFF
TGTGCCAGCAGCCCAGGAACTAGCGGGAGGACCGGGGAGCTGTTTTTT
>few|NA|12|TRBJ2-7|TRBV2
CASSEGDYEQYF
TGTGCCAGCAGTGAAGGGGACTACGAGCAGTACTTC
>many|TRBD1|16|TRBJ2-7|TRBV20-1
CSARAPPGQGTPEQYF
TGCAGTGCTAGAGCTCCACCGGGACAGGGTACCCCCGAGCAGTACTTC
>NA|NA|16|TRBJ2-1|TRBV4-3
CASSQDPNWYDNEQFF
TGCGCCAGCAGCCAAGATCCAAACTGGTACGACAATGAGCAGTTCTTC
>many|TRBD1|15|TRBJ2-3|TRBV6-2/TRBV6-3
CASRAEDRVTDTQYF
TGTGCCAGCAGGGCCGAGGACAGGGTAACAGATACGCAGTATTTT
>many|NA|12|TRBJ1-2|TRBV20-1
CSADRDVYGYTF
TGCAGTGCTGACCGGGACGTATATGGCTACACCTTC
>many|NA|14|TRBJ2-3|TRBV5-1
CASSLGLVSDTQYF
TGCGCCAGCAGCTTGGGACTAGTTAGCGATACGCAGTATTTT
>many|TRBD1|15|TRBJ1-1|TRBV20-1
CSAHRDSPMNTEAFF
TGCAGTGCTCACCGGGACAGCCCTATGAACACTGAAGCTTTCTTT
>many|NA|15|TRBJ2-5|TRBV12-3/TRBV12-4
CASSSGVIPQETQYF
TGTGCCAGCAGTTCCGGGGTCATACCTCAAGAGACCCAGTACTTC
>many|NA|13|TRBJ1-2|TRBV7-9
CASSLGRGYGYTF
TGTGCCAGCAGCTTAGGGAGGGGCTATGGCTACACCTTC
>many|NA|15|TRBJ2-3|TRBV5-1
CASSLDSGGTDTQYF
TGCGCCAGCAGCTTGGATAGCGGAGGCACAGATACGCAGTATTTT
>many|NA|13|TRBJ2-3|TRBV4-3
CASAWGLTDTQYF
TGCGCCTCAGCTTGGGGGTTGACAGATACGCAGTATTTT
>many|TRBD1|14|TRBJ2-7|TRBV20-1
CSAWDSRNTYEQYF
TGCAGTGCCTGGGACAGCCGAAACACCTACGAGCAGTACTTC
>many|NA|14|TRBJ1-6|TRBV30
CAWSAGGDGSPLHF
TGTGCCTGGAGTGCAGGAGGAGACGGGTCACCCCTCCACTTT
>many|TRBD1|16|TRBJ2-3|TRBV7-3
CASSSPGQGSTDTQYF
TGTGCCAGCAGCTCCCCGGGACAGGGGAGCACAGATACGCAGTATTTT
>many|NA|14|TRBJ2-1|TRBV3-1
CASSLTGGLGEQFF
TGTGCCAGCAGCCTCACTGGAGGTTTGGGTGAGCAGTTCTTC
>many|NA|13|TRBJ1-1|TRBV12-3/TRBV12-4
CASSRKANTEAFF
TGTGCCAGCAGTAGGAAGGCGAACACTGAAGCTTTCTTT
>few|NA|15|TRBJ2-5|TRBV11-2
CASSFVGAEQETQYF
TGTGCCAGCAGCTTTGTTGGCGCTGAGCAAGAGACCCAGTACTTC
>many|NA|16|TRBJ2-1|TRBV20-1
CSARNSFSGWENEQFF
TGCAGTGCTAGAAACTCCTTTTCAGGGTGGGAGAATGAGCAGTTCTTC
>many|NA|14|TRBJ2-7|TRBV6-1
CASSDRWSRDEQYF
TGTGCCAGCAGTGACAGGTGGAGCAGGGATGAGCAGTACTTC